This TCR beta chain is from a study of blood T cell repertoires in COVID-19. Here immunoSEQ multiplex PCR was the method, and the copy in TCRdb shows in-frame clones only, minus some. Among some 170,000 clones listed, more than 75% were seen once. This clone was detected once. This TCR derives from a man aged 40-55 years who had recovered from COVID-19. Sequencing used PBMCs or T cells enriched from blood (not recorded which).

The CDR3 sequence is CASSPPGLAGGRNEQFF. Written as DNA, the CDR3 is TGTGCCAGCAGCCCTCCAGGGCTAGCGGGGGGGCGAAATGAGCAGTTCTTC. The V and J genes are TRBV9 and TRBJ2-1, with TRBD2 matching over 12 bases. Germline V CDR1 and CDR2: SGDLS, YYNGEE. The CDR3 consists of 17 residues. Germline trimming cut 4 bases from V and 7 bases from J; bases unmatched to any gene: 12.